The 18 T cell receptor beta chains given below trace back to one sample, sequenced in a study of blood T cell repertoires in COVID-19. Measured with immunoSEQ multiplex PCR; TCRdb has only the in-frame clones, and not every one. The table shows fewer than 300,000 clones, with roughly 88% occurring only once. The sample comprised peripheral blood. The receptors stem from a man between 18 and 29 years old with active or convalescent COVID-19.

The chain uses TRBV11-3 and TRBJ2-1, with TRBD2 identical over 11 bases. The length of the CDR3 is 15 residues. CDR1 is SGHNT, CDR2 YENEEA, per germline. The trim removed 1 base at V and 7 bases at J, leaving 3 bases unmatched. The CDR3 sequence: CASSLVAGGRNEQFF. Here the CDR3 DNA reads TGTGCCAGCAGCTTAGTAGCGGGGGGGCGTAATGAGCAGTTCTTC.

The V call is TRBV2, the J call TRBJ2-3, with D possibly matching TRBD2 (5 bases). From germline, CDR1 is SNHLY and CDR2 FYNNEI. V was cut by 11 bases and J by 3 bases, with 18 bases left in between. This CDR3 is 14 amino acids long. The CDR3 nucleotides read TGTGCCGCGGAGGCGGCAAATTTAACAGATACGCAGTATTTT. Encoded protein: CAAEAANLTDTQYF.

This chain links TRBV2 with TRBJ1-1, with D uncertain. The CDR3 length is 17 residues. The germline V gene has CDR1 SNHLY and CDR2 FYNNEI. V was pared by 4 bases and J by 0 bases, with 18 bases between. The CDR3 DNA is TGTGCCAGCAGTGGAATTGAGGGTCCCCTCATGAACACTGAAGCTTTCTTT. Its protein is CASSGIEGPLMNTEAFF.

The chain joins TRBV6-6 to TRBJ1-3; D perhaps matches TRBD1 (5 bases). Looked up from germline, CDR1 is MNHNY and CDR2 is SVGAGI (reference sequence). Trimming pared 4 bases from V and 1 base from J, leaving 11 bases between. The CDR3 totals 15 residues. CDR3 in DNA: TGTGCCAGCAGTTCCCAGGGTTTGTCTGGAAACACCATATATTTT. As protein: CASSSQGLSGNTIYF.

The rearrangement joins TRBV29-1 to TRBJ1-6; 9 nucleotides line up with TRBD1. CDR1 SQVTM and CDR2 ANQGSEA come from the germline V gene. This CDR3 contains 17 residues. Trimming took 7 bases from V and 2 from J; bases not matched to a gene: 12. CDR3 nucleotides: TGCAGCGGTCCGGGACAGGGTTTTTTCCCCTATAATTCACCCCTCCACTTT. Translation gives CSGPGQGFFPYNSPLHF.

The chain couples TRBV5-6 to TRBJ2-7, with TRBD1 identical over 11 bases. The junction had 5 bases not matched to a gene; V was cut back by 4 bases and J by 2 bases. Germline V gives CDR1 SGHDT, CDR2 YYEEEE. The CDR3 consists of 15 residues. CDR3 DNA: TGTGCCAGCAGCAAAAGGACAGGGGGCGCCTACGAGCAGTACTTC. Amino acids: CASSKRTGGAYEQYF.

This clone was counted between two and nine times. The V gene is TRBV9, the J gene TRBJ1-1, with D hard to call. V was cut by 0 bases and J by 0 bases, with 9 bases left in between. The CDR3 contains 15 residues. Germline V lookup: CDR1 SGDLS, CDR2 YYNGEE. CDR3 sequence reads: CASSVVRGMNTEAFF. CDR3 sequence (DNA): TGTGCCAGCAGCGTAGTGCGCGGAATGAACACTGAAGCTTTCTTT.

This clone appeared a single time. This chain links TRBV12-5 with TRBJ1-5; D unresolved. CDR3 length: 14 residues. Germline V gene sequence: CDR1 LGHNT, CDR2 FRNRAP. V was shortened by 3 bases and J by 5 bases, with 11 bases between the two germline ends. This chain's CDR3 is CASGLGGGDQPQHF. The CDR3, as DNA: TGTGCTAGTGGTTTAGGAGGCGGGGATCAGCCCCAGCATTTT.

The chain joins TRBV7-9 to TRBJ2-7, with D perhaps TRBD2 (6 bases). The CDR3 runs to 15 residues. The germline V and J ends were trimmed by 5 bases and 0 bases, with 14 bases remaining between them. Germline CDR1 reads SEHNR; CDR2 reads FQNEAQ (reference sequence). DNA for the CDR3: TGTGCCAGCAGCCGCCAGGGCGGGATCTCCTACGAGCAGTACTTC. Translating it yields CASSRQGGISYEQYF.

For this clone: Other DNA variants within this sample encode the same CDR3. The V call is TRBV7-3, the J call TRBJ2-3, with 15 nucleotides matching TRBD2. Germline assignment: CDR1 SGHTA and CDR2 FQGTGA. The ends lost 3 bases at V and 3 bases at J; junction bases unmatched: 1. The CDR3 is 16 amino acids. CDR3 nucleotide sequence: TGTGCCAGCAGCTTCGGGACTAGCGGGGGGACAGATACGCAGTATTTT. Encoded protein: CASSFGTSGGTDTQYF.

V and J are TRBV6-5 and TRBJ1-5; D gene unclear. Germline V gene lookup returns CDR1 MNHEY and CDR2 SVGAGI. The CDR3 spans 15 residues. The V end lost 11 bases, the J end lost 0 bases, and 17 bases lay between the germline ends. This CDR3 is CAPPLAGHSNQPQHF. The CDR3 nucleotides read TGTGCCCCTCCTCTGGCAGGTCATAGCAATCAGCCCCAGCATTTT.

The chain couples TRBV4-2 to TRBJ2-3; 7 bases match TRBD2. The V and J ends lost 0 bases and 5 bases, in that order; junction bases with no gene match: 2. The CDR3 is made up of 14 amino acids. Germline V gives CDR1 LGHNA, CDR2 YNFKEQ. The CDR3 DNA reads TGTGCCAGCAGCCAAGAAGCGGGGTTAGATACGCAGTATTTT. It specifies CASSQEAGLDTQYF.

The rearrangement joins TRBV9 to TRBJ1-6; 7 bases are shared with TRBD1. Per germline, CDR1 SGDLS and CDR2 YYNGEE. The ends lost 0 bases at V and 9 bases at J; junction bases unmatched: 6. This CDR3 has 15 residues. CDR3 loop: CASSVDEGAGSPLHF. CDR3 bases: TGTGCCAGCAGCGTAGATGAGGGGGCTGGTTCACCCCTCCACTTT.

The sample holds one count of this clone. The V gene is TRBV18, the J gene TRBJ1-1, with D possibly being TRBD1 (6 bases). V lost 3 bases and J lost 5, with 13 bases in between. This CDR3 is built from 14 residues. Germline CDR1 and CDR2: KGHSH and LQKENI. CDR3 sequence reads: CASSPVTQGTEAFF. In DNA, the CDR3 is TGTGCCAGCTCACCGGTTACTCAGGGGACTGAAGCTTTCTTT.

The chain couples TRBV7-9 to TRBJ2-2, with a possible D match to TRBD2 (6 bases). This CDR3 is built from 16 residues. V was clipped by 5 bases and J by 2 bases, with 15 bases between them. Germline CDR1 and CDR2: SEHNR and FQNEAQ (reference sequence). CDR3: CASSKRAGSNTGELFF. CDR3 coding DNA: TGTGCCAGCAGCAAACGCGCGGGGTCCAACACCGGGGAGCTGTTTTTT.

The chain has TRBV28 and TRBJ2-6; a possible D gene is TRBD1 (6 bases). V was cut by 3 bases and J by 0 bases, with 15 bases left in between. The CDR3 is made up of 18 amino acids. Germline V gene sequence: CDR1 MDHEN, CDR2 SYDVKM. The DNA of the CDR3 is TGTGCCAGCAGTTTCCCTGACAGGTCCCGCTCTGGGGCCAACGTCCTGACTTTC. Translated, it gives CASSFPDRSRSGANVLTF.

The chain combines TRBV9 with TRBJ2-3; a weak D match, TRBD1 (6 bases). V lost 3 bases and J 2 bases, leaving 10 bases between the germline ends. The CDR3 has 14 amino acids. From germline, CDR1 is SGDLS and CDR2 YYNGEE. CDR3 amino acids: CASSAGGVTDTQYF. Written as DNA, the CDR3 is TGTGCCAGCAGCGCTGGGGGCGTCACAGATACGCAGTATTTT. The variable domain in full, completed from reference TRBV9 and TRBJ2-3, reads DSGVTQTPKHLITATGQRVTLRCSPRSGDLSVYWYQQSLDQGLQFLIQYYNGEERAKGNILERFSAQQFPDLHSELNLSSLELGDSALYFCASSAGGVTDTQYFGPGTRLTVL.

Only one count was recorded for this clone. In nucleotides, the CDR3 is TGTGCCAGCAGTGAAACGCTCTTACGGGGCTACACCTTC. Translated, it gives CASSETLLRGYTF. This rearrangement joins TRBV6-1 to TRBJ1-2; D unresolved. The CDR3 spans 13 residues. Trimming removed 2 bases from V and 8 bases from J, with 12 bases in between. From germline, CDR1 is MNHNS and CDR2 SASEGT.